Sequencing of this T cell receptor (beta chain) was carried out in a study of shared clonotypes between healthy human individuals. Measured with immunoSEQ multiplex PCR; TCRdb has only the in-frame clones, and not every one. The table includes around 1 million clones, roughly 72% detected once. With V trimmed by 0 bases and J by 2 bases, 4 bases remained unmatched. The germline V gene has CDR1 MNHNS and CDR2 SASEGT. The CDR3 is made up of 16 amino acids. The clonotype was recovered from a young man in good health. The rearrangement joins TRBV6-1 to TRBJ2-3, with TRBD1 matching 8 bases. The sequenced material came from memory CD4+ T cells sorted from blood. The subset was: CD45RA-negative fraction. The CDR3 coding sequence is TGTGCCAGCAGTGAAGCCGGGACAGGCTACACAGATACGCAGTATTTT. As protein: CASSEAGTGYTDTQYF.